This TCR beta chain was documented in a study of blood T cell repertoires in COVID-19. Looking at the study overall: Sites in the United States, Italy and Spain provided acute and convalescent COVID-19 samples. The analysed material was cDNA or gDNA that came from T cells, B-cell-depleted T cells, or PBMCs.

Per the original data handling: Amplification of reference gene primers was used by the study to estimate nucleated cell counts. Profiling relied on immunoSEQ multiplex PCR, and the TCRdb table lists in-frame clones only, not all of them. The DNA gave D and trimming, while V, J and clone size come from that table. The repertoire holds around 100,000 clones, 87% seen once, with around 10% in the top ten. The V gene's germline CDR1 is MNHNS and CDR2 SASEGT. Losses at the gene ends were 2 bases for V and 8 bases for J; bases not matched to a gene: 5. This CDR3 is 13 amino acids long. This clone was observed a single time.

The V call is TRBV6-1, the J call TRBJ1-2; 7 bases are a match to TRBD1. The sample was peripheral blood. The TCR originated in a woman aged 25 to 39 with acute or convalescent COVID-19. The CDR3 reads CASSEQGVEGYTF. For the CDR3, the DNA is TGTGCCAGCAGTGAACAGGGGGTAGAGGGCTACACCTTC.